This is a list of T cell receptor beta chains from one sample in a study of radiotherapy plus CTLA-4 blockade in lung cancer. Assay used: immunoSEQ multiplex PCR; TCRdb lists only in-frame clones, some missing. The sample holds tens of thousands of clones, under 85% seen once. Source: peripheral blood, taken from a patient treated with radiotherapy plus ipilimumab. These TCRs come from a human donor with non-small cell lung cancer that progressed on radiotherapy plus ipilimumab. Each CDR3 is given with its conserved first and last residue. Each record gives: V gene, J gene, clone size, D gene, CDR3 DNA, CDR3 protein. The D gene is left open where the match is weak. Clone size appears in some rows only: once, few, many, or a class for an expanded clone.

v_gene: TRBV6-1; j_gene: TRBJ1-2; abundance: -; d_gene: TRBD1; CDR3nt: TGTGCCAGCAGCCACAGGGGGTTAGAATATGGCTACACCTTC; CDR3aa: CASSHRGLEYGYTF
v_gene: TRBV28; j_gene: TRBJ2-7; abundance: -; d_gene: -; CDR3nt: TGTGCCAGCAGTGCCCAGACAGGACTCTCCTACGAGCAGTACTTC; CDR3aa: CASSAQTGLSYEQYF
v_gene: TRBV29-1; j_gene: TRBJ2-7; abundance: once; d_gene: -; CDR3nt: TGCAGCGTTCAGGAGACAGGCTACGAGCAGTACTTC; CDR3aa: CSVQETGYEQYF
v_gene: TRBV6-1; j_gene: TRBJ2-7; abundance: once; d_gene: -; CDR3nt: TGTGCCAGCATCTGGACGGTGGAGTCCTACGAGCAGTACTTC; CDR3aa: CASIWTVESYEQYF
v_gene: TRBV11-2; j_gene: TRBJ1-1; abundance: -; d_gene: -; CDR3nt: TGTGCCAGCAGCTTTAATACCCGACGCGCTGAAGCTTTCTTT; CDR3aa: CASSFNTRRAEAFF
v_gene: TRBV6-5; j_gene: TRBJ2-1; abundance: -; d_gene: -; CDR3nt: TGTGCCAGCAGTTATGCCCGTGGGACTGGTGAGCAGTTCTTC; CDR3aa: CASSYARGTGEQFF
v_gene: TRBV10-3; j_gene: TRBJ1-1; abundance: -; d_gene: -; CDR3nt: TGTGCCATCAGTGCTAACTCGAACACTGAAGCTTTCTTT; CDR3aa: CAISANSNTEAFF
v_gene: TRBV28; j_gene: TRBJ2-1; abundance: -; d_gene: TRBD2; CDR3nt: TGTGCCAGCAGTCCTAGCGGGGAATACAATGAGCAGTTCTTC; CDR3aa: CASSPSGEYNEQFF
v_gene: TRBV7-9; j_gene: TRBJ1-3; abundance: large; d_gene: -; CDR3nt: TGTGCCAGCAGCTCCCGGACAGCTGGAAACACCATATATTTT; CDR3aa: CASSSRTAGNTIYF
v_gene: TRBV4-1; j_gene: TRBJ2-3; abundance: -; d_gene: TRBD1; CDR3nt: TGCGCCAGCAGCCAGAGGGACAGGGAGTCAGATACGCAGTATTTT; CDR3aa: CASSQRDRESDTQYF
v_gene: TRBV7-9; j_gene: TRBJ1-5; abundance: -; d_gene: -; CDR3nt: TGTGCCAGCAGCTTAGCCGGCCTTAGCAATCAGCCCCAGCATTTT; CDR3aa: CASSLAGLSNQPQHF
v_gene: TRBV5-1; j_gene: TRBJ1-5; abundance: -; d_gene: -; CDR3nt: TGCGCCAGCAGCTTGTCTGGCGTGGGAAATCAGCCCCAGCATTTT; CDR3aa: CASSLSGVGNQPQHF
v_gene: TRBV5-4; j_gene: TRBJ2-3; abundance: once; d_gene: -; CDR3nt: TGTGCCAGCAGCTTTTTACTCGAGGGGACAGATACGCAGTATTTT; CDR3aa: CASSFLLEGTDTQYF
v_gene: TRBV6-1; j_gene: TRBJ2-7; abundance: -; d_gene: TRBD2; CDR3nt: TGTGCCAGCATCCCTCGAGCGGGGGTCTCCTACGAGCAGTACTTC; CDR3aa: CASIPRAGVSYEQYF
v_gene: TRBV2; j_gene: TRBJ2-2; abundance: -; d_gene: TRBD1; CDR3nt: TGTGCCAGCAGGGACAGGGTGGGCACCGGGGAGCTGTTTTTT; CDR3aa: CASRDRVGTGELFF
v_gene: TRBV6-6; j_gene: TRBJ2-7; abundance: -; d_gene: -; CDR3nt: TGTGCCAGCAGTCTAGCGTCCTTCGACGGGCAGTACTTC; CDR3aa: CASSLASFDGQYF
v_gene: TRBV28; j_gene: TRBJ2-7; abundance: -; d_gene: -; CDR3nt: TGTGCCAGCAGTTTCCCCCGACAGGGACTAAGGTACGAGCAGTACTTC; CDR3aa: CASSFPRQGLRYEQYF
v_gene: TRBV6-5; j_gene: TRBJ2-7; abundance: -; d_gene: -; CDR3nt: TGTGCCAGCAGTTCGCCAGGCCACTACGAGCAGTACTTC; CDR3aa: CASSSPGHYEQYF
v_gene: TRBV7-2; j_gene: TRBJ1-1; abundance: -; d_gene: -; CDR3nt: TGTGCCAGCAGCTTAGCACTAGGACAGAACACTGAAGCTTTCTTT; CDR3aa: CASSLALGQNTEAFF
v_gene: TRBV19; j_gene: TRBJ2-3; abundance: -; d_gene: TRBD2; CDR3nt: TGTGCCAGTAGTATAAGTCTAGCGGGAGGAGGAGATACGCAGTATTTT; CDR3aa: CASSISLAGGGDTQYF
v_gene: TRBV2; j_gene: TRBJ2-7; abundance: -; d_gene: -; CDR3nt: TGTGCCAGCAGCGTAGTATTTCAGTGGGGCGAGCAGTACTTC; CDR3aa: CASSVVFQWGEQYF
v_gene: TRBV4-1; j_gene: TRBJ2-1; abundance: -; d_gene: TRBD2; CDR3nt: TGCGCCAGCAGCCAAGAGGACCAACCGAGACTAGCGGGAGGGCCATTTCAGTTCTTC; CDR3aa: CASSQEDQPRLAGGPFQFF
v_gene: TRBV6-5; j_gene: TRBJ2-5; abundance: -; d_gene: TRBD2; CDR3nt: TGTGCCAGCAGTCGGGACTATCAGCAAGAGACCCAGTACTTC; CDR3aa: CASSRDYQQETQYF
v_gene: TRBV28; j_gene: TRBJ2-5; abundance: -; d_gene: -; CDR3nt: TGTGCCAGCAGCCCGGACCCAGGCAGAGAGACCCAGTACTTC; CDR3aa: CASSPDPGRETQYF
v_gene: TRBV5-1; j_gene: TRBJ1-1; abundance: -; d_gene: -; CDR3nt: TGCGCCAGCAGCTTGGCCTCGGCGGAGACTGAAGCTTTCTTT; CDR3aa: CASSLASAETEAFF
v_gene: TRBV7-6; j_gene: TRBJ2-1; abundance: -; d_gene: -; CDR3nt: TGTGCCAGCAGCCCCCCAGGTGGCGATGAGCAGTTCTTC; CDR3aa: CASSPPGGDEQFF
v_gene: TRBV7-9; j_gene: TRBJ2-7; abundance: few; d_gene: -; CDR3nt: TGTGCCAGCAGCTTGGGTGACCTTTACGAGCAGTACTTC; CDR3aa: CASSLGDLYEQYF
v_gene: TRBV6-1; j_gene: TRBJ2-2; abundance: -; d_gene: -; CDR3nt: TGTGCCAGCAGGGGGGGGGCGCGGGACACCGGGGAGCTGTTTTTT; CDR3aa: CASRGGARDTGELFF
v_gene: TRBV5-1; j_gene: TRBJ2-5; abundance: -; d_gene: -; CDR3nt: TGCGCCAGCAGCTTGGCGCAGAATCAAGAGACCCAGTACTTC; CDR3aa: CASSLAQNQETQYF
v_gene: TRBV7-9; j_gene: TRBJ2-7; abundance: -; d_gene: -; CDR3nt: TGTGCCAGCAGCTCAGGAGTGATCTACGAGCAGTACTTC; CDR3aa: CASSSGVIYEQYF
v_gene: TRBV5-4; j_gene: TRBJ1-3; abundance: -; d_gene: -; CDR3nt: TGTGCCAGCAGCCGAGGCCCCGAGGCTGGAAACACCATATATTTT; CDR3aa: CASSRGPEAGNTIYF
v_gene: TRBV19; j_gene: TRBJ2-1; abundance: -; d_gene: -; CDR3nt: TGTGCCAGTAGTTCCTCGACCAGCTCCTACAATGAGCAGTTCTTC; CDR3aa: CASSSSTSSYNEQFF
v_gene: TRBV6-1; j_gene: TRBJ1-2; abundance: -; d_gene: TRBD1; CDR3nt: TGTGCCAGCAGTGTAGCCGGGACAGCTAACTATGGCTACACCTTC; CDR3aa: CASSVAGTANYGYTF
v_gene: TRBV4-1; j_gene: TRBJ2-3; abundance: -; d_gene: -; CDR3nt: TGCGCCAGCAGCCCCTTGCAGATCGGCAGCACAGATACGCAGTATTTT; CDR3aa: CASSPLQIGSTDTQYF
v_gene: TRBV5-1; j_gene: TRBJ2-7; abundance: -; d_gene: TRBD1; CDR3nt: TGCGCCAGCAGCTGGGGACAGGGACTGGACGAGCAGTACTTC; CDR3aa: CASSWGQGLDEQYF
v_gene: TRBV2; j_gene: TRBJ2-1; abundance: -; d_gene: -; CDR3nt: TGTGCCAGTGGGACCTACAATGAGCAGTTCTTC; CDR3aa: CASGTYNEQFF
v_gene: TRBV9; j_gene: TRBJ2-2; abundance: -; d_gene: -; CDR3nt: TGTGCCAGCAGCGGGACCGTCACCGGGGAGCTGTTTTTT; CDR3aa: CASSGTVTGELFF
v_gene: TRBV5-1; j_gene: TRBJ1-2; abundance: -; d_gene: -; CDR3nt: TGCGCCAGCAGCTTGCCGGGTAACTATGGCTACACCTTC; CDR3aa: CASSLPGNYGYTF
v_gene: TRBV7-2; j_gene: TRBJ2-7; abundance: -; d_gene: TRBD2; CDR3nt: TGTGCCAGCAGCCTACTAGCGGGGGGTCACGAGCAGTACTTC; CDR3aa: CASSLLAGGHEQYF
v_gene: TRBV5-4; j_gene: TRBJ1-2; abundance: -; d_gene: -; CDR3nt: TGTGCCAGCAGCCTCGGCGAAGGGCCCGGGGGCTATGGCTACACCTTC; CDR3aa: CASSLGEGPGGYGYTF
v_gene: TRBV4-3; j_gene: TRBJ2-2; abundance: once; d_gene: -; CDR3nt: TGCGCCAGCAGCCAACTCCCCTACCGGGAGCTGTTTTTT; CDR3aa: CASSQLPYRELFF
v_gene: TRBV6-4; j_gene: TRBJ2-7; abundance: -; d_gene: -; CDR3nt: TGTGCCAGCAGTGACCTCAAAAACGGGCCCCAGTACGAGCAGTACTTC; CDR3aa: CASSDLKNGPQYEQYF
v_gene: TRBV7-2; j_gene: TRBJ2-7; abundance: few; d_gene: TRBD1; CDR3nt: TGTGCCAGCAGCTTTAGCGCGGGACAGGGCCACGAGCAGTACTTC; CDR3aa: CASSFSAGQGHEQYF
v_gene: TRBV5-1; j_gene: TRBJ2-1; abundance: -; d_gene: TRBD1; CDR3nt: TGCGCCAGCAGCACGGGACAGGGGGCTTTCTACAATGAGCAGTTCTTC; CDR3aa: CASSTGQGAFYNEQFF
v_gene: TRBV7-2; j_gene: TRBJ2-5; abundance: once; d_gene: -; CDR3nt: TGTGCCAGCAGCGTTTGGGGGGAGACCCAGTACTTC; CDR3aa: CASSVWGETQYF
v_gene: TRBV2; j_gene: TRBJ1-5; abundance: few; d_gene: -; CDR3nt: TGTGCCAGCAGCGTCGGGACGGCTAGCAATCAGCCCCAGCATTTT; CDR3aa: CASSVGTASNQPQHF
v_gene: TRBV9; j_gene: TRBJ2-7; abundance: -; d_gene: TRBD1; CDR3nt: TGTGCCAGCAGCGTACGGGACAGGTGGGACGAGCAGTACTTC; CDR3aa: CASSVRDRWDEQYF
v_gene: TRBV11-3; j_gene: TRBJ2-7; abundance: -; d_gene: -; CDR3nt: TGTGCCAGCAGCTTAGCCGGGACGGTGGGATACGAGCAGTACTTC; CDR3aa: CASSLAGTVGYEQYF
v_gene: TRBV10-2; j_gene: TRBJ2-7; abundance: -; d_gene: -; CDR3nt: TGCGCCAGCACACTAGGACACGAGCAGTACTTC; CDR3aa: CASTLGHEQYF
v_gene: TRBV18; j_gene: TRBJ1-5; abundance: -; d_gene: TRBD1; CDR3nt: TGTGCCAGCTCACCGAGGACAGGTAGCAATCAGCCCCAGCATTTT; CDR3aa: CASSPRTGSNQPQHF
v_gene: TRBV5-1; j_gene: TRBJ2-7; abundance: -; d_gene: -; CDR3nt: TGCGCCAGCAGCCTTATCCAGAGAGGCTCCTACGAGCAGTACTTC; CDR3aa: CASSLIQRGSYEQYF
v_gene: TRBV27; j_gene: TRBJ2-7; abundance: -; d_gene: -; CDR3nt: TGTGCCAGCAGTCCCTCCACCGGACACCACTCCTACGAGCAGTACTTC; CDR3aa: CASSPSTGHHSYEQYF
v_gene: TRBV5-3; j_gene: TRBJ2-3; abundance: -; d_gene: -; CDR3nt: TGTGCCAGAAAAGGAGGTGAGGGTGGGTATACGCAGTATTTT; CDR3aa: CARKGGEGGYTQYF
v_gene: TRBV27; j_gene: TRBJ1-6; abundance: -; d_gene: -; CDR3nt: TGTGCCAGCAGTTTCTCGACTAGATCACCCCTCCACTTT; CDR3aa: CASSFSTRSPLHF
v_gene: TRBV14; j_gene: TRBJ2-1; abundance: once; d_gene: TRBD2; CDR3nt: TGTGCCAGCAGCCAGTACGGCGGGAGGAGGTACAATGAGCAGTTCTTC; CDR3aa: CASSQYGGRRYNEQFF
v_gene: TRBV6-1; j_gene: TRBJ2-6; abundance: once; d_gene: TRBD1; CDR3nt: TGTGCCAGCAGTGGAGGGACAGCCTCTGGGGCCAACGTCCTGACTTTC; CDR3aa: CASSGGTASGANVLTF
v_gene: TRBV6-6; j_gene: TRBJ2-1; abundance: few; d_gene: -; CDR3nt: TGTGCCAGCCAATCCGCAGGGACCAATGAGCAGTTCTTC; CDR3aa: CASQSAGTNEQFF
v_gene: TRBV5-1; j_gene: TRBJ2-5; abundance: -; d_gene: -; CDR3nt: TGCGCCAGCACCCTCTCCGGGGGGCCCCAAGAGACCCAGTACTTC; CDR3aa: CASTLSGGPQETQYF
v_gene: TRBV7-8; j_gene: TRBJ2-4; abundance: once; d_gene: -; CDR3nt: TGTGCCAGCAGCCCGACAGAGCTAGCCAAAAACATTCAGTACTTC; CDR3aa: CASSPTELAKNIQYF